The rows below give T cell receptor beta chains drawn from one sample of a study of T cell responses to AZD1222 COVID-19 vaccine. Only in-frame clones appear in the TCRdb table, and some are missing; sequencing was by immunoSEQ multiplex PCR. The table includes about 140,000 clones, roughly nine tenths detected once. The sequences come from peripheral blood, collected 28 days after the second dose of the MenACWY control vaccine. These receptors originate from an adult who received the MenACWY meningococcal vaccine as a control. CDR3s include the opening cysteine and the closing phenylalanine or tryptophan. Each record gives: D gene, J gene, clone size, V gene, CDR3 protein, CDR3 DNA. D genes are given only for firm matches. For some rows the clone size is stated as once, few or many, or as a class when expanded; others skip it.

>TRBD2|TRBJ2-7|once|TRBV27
CASSRKPGLVSYEQYF
TGTGCCAGCAGTAGGAAACCGGGACTAGTCTCCTACGAGCAGTACTTC
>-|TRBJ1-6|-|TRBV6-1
CASSEALRQGRYNSPLHF
TGTGCCAGCAGTGAAGCGCTAAGGCAGGGGCGCTATAATTCACCCCTCCACTTT
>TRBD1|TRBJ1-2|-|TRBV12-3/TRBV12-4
CASSLPTGAGYTF
TGTGCCAGCAGTTTACCGACAGGGGCTGGCTACACCTTC
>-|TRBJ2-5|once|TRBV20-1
CSASGGGGLQETQYF
TGCAGTGCTAGTGGTGGGGGTGGCCTCCAAGAGACCCAGTACTTC
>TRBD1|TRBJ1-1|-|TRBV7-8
CASSLYPRQGLTNTEAFF
TGTGCCAGCAGCTTATATCCCCGACAGGGGCTAACGAACACTGAAGCTTTCTTT
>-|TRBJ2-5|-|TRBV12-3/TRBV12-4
CASRGTGAQYF
TGTGCCAGCAGGGGTACCGGGGCCCAGTACTTC
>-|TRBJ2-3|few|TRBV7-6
CASSSLGWRGSTDTQYF
TGTGCCAGCAGCTCACTGGGATGGCGGGGAAGCACAGATACGCAGTATTTT
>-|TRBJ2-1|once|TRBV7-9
CASSPYEEGNEQFF
TGTGCCAGCAGCCCATACGAGGAGGGGAATGAGCAGTTCTTC
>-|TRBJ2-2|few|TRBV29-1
CSVPPTGNTGELFF
TGCAGCGTTCCCCCGACAGGGAACACCGGGGAGCTGTTTTTT
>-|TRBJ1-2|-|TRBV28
CASSFENQGLWNYGYTF
TGTGCCAGCAGTTTTGAGAACCAGGGTTTATGGAACTATGGCTACACCTTC
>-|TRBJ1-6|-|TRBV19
CASSIPGSNNSPLHF
TGTGCCAGTAGTATCCCAGGATCCAATAATTCACCCCTCCACTTT
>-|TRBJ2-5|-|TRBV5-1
CASSLNPDLETQYF
TGCGCCAGCAGCTTGAACCCAGACTTAGAGACCCAGTACTTC
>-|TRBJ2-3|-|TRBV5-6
CASSYRVGTQYF
TGTGCCAGCAGCTACAGGGTCGGAACGCAGTATTTT
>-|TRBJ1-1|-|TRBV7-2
CASSLLLPAEAFF
TGTGCCAGCAGCTTATTATTGCCGGCTGAAGCTTTCTTT
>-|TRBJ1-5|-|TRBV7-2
CASSLAIRTAQHF
TGTGCCAGCAGCTTAGCGATACGGACGGCCCAGCATTTT
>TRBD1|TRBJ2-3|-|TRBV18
CASSPPGTVAGDTQYF
TGTGCCAGCTCACCACCCGGGACAGTGGCCGGAGATACGCAGTATTTT
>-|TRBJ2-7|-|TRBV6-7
CASSYWGSSYEQYF
TGTGCCAGCAGTTATTGGGGTAGCTCCTACGAGCAGTACTTC
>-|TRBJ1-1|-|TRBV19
CASLSGGGDAFF
TGTGCCAGTCTTTCAGGCGGGGGCGACGCTTTCTTT
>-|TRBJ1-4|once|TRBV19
CASSPRLTNEKLFF
TGTGCCAGTAGTCCACGGCTCACTAATGAAAAACTGTTTTTT
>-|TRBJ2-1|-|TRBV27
CASSPWTEPSYNEQFF
TGTGCCAGCAGTCCCTGGACAGAACCTTCCTACAATGAGCAGTTCTTC
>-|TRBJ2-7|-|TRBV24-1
CATRTPSEYF
TGTGCCACCCGCACCCCTTCGGAGTACTTC
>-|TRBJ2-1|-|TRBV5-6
CASSLFVLRSYNEQFF
TGTGCCAGCAGCTTGTTTGTTCTTAGATCCTACAATGAGCAGTTCTTC
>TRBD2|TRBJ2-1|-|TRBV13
CASSLTGGLYNEQFF
TGTGCCAGCAGCTTAACGGGGGGGCTCTACAATGAGCAGTTCTTC
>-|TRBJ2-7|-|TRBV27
CASRPRVRGPYEQYF
TGTGCCAGCAGACCTAGGGTGCGGGGGCCCTACGAGCAGTACTTC
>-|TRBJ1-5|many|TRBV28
CASSLSGAFSQPQHF
TGTGCCAGCAGTTTATCAGGGGCGTTCAGCCAGCCCCAGCATTTT
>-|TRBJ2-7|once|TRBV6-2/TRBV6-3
CASSYSAGSSYEQYF
TGTGCCAGCAGTTACTCGGCAGGGAGCTCCTACGAGCAGTACTTC
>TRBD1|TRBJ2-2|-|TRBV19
CASSKPDREPGELFF
TGTGCCAGTAGTAAACCCGACAGGGAGCCCGGGGAGCTGTTTTTT
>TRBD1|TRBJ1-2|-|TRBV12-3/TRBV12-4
CASTTGAFDGYTF
TGTGCCAGCACTACAGGGGCTTTTGATGGCTACACCTTC
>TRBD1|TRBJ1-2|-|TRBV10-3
CAISESTGGMWGYTF
TGTGCCATCAGTGAGTCGACAGGGGGAATGTGGGGCTACACCTTC
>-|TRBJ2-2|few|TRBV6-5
CASRHQETGELFF
TGTGCCAGCAGACATCAGGAAACCGGGGAGCTGTTTTTT
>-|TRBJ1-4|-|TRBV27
CASSLQGHINEKLFF
TGTGCCAGCAGTTTACAGGGACACATTAATGAAAAACTGTTTTTT
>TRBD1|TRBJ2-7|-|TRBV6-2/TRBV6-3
CASSKQGSYEQYF
TGTGCCAGCAGTAAACAGGGGTCCTACGAGCAGTACTTC
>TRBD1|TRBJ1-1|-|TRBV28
CASIDRGRLDTEAFF
TGTGCCAGCATAGACAGGGGGCGTCTGGACACTGAAGCTTTCTTT
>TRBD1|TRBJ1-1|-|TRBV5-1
CASSEGTGSPRNTEAFF
TGCGCCAGCAGCGAGGGGACAGGGTCCCCGCGGAACACTGAAGCTTTCTTT
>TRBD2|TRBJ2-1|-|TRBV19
CASSIGPSGGRNEQFF
TGTGCCAGTAGTATTGGTCCTAGCGGGGGGCGGAATGAGCAGTTCTTC
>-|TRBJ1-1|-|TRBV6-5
CASSYSLLWTEAFF
TGTGCCAGCAGTTACTCGCTTTTGTGGACTGAAGCTTTCTTT
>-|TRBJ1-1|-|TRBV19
CASSIARDGTEAFF
TGTGCCAGTAGTATAGCTAGGGACGGCACTGAAGCTTTCTTT
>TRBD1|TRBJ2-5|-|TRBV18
CASSPTQGAGETQYF
TGTGCCAGCTCACCAACACAGGGGGCAGGAGAGACCCAGTACTTC
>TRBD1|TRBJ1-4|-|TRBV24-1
CATSDSRQGNEKLFF
TGTGCCACCAGTGATTCGAGACAGGGGAATGAAAAACTGTTTTTT
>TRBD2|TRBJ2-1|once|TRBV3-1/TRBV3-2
CASSQEDVRLAGRNEQFF
TGTGCCAGCAGCCAAGAGGACGTGCGGCTAGCGGGCCGCAATGAGCAGTTCTTC
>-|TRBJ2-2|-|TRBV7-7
CAISVGGELFF
TGTGCCATCTCAGTCGGCGGGGAGCTGTTTTTT
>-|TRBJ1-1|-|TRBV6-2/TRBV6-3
CASSYSGLTEAFF
TGTGCCAGCAGTTACTCGGGTTTGACTGAAGCTTTCTTT
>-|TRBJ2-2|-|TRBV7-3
CASRVHLLPGELFF
TGTGCCAGCAGAGTCCACCTTCTCCCCGGGGAGCTGTTTTTT
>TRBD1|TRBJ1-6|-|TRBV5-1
CASSRQGYNSPLHF
TGCGCCAGCAGCCGACAGGGCTATAATTCACCCCTCCACTTT
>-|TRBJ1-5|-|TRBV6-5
CASSINSNQPQHF
TGTGCCAGCAGTATAAATAGCAATCAGCCCCAGCATTTT
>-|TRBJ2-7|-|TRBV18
CASSPPQHSYEQYF
TGTGCCAGCTCACCACCTCAGCATTCCTACGAGCAGTACTTC
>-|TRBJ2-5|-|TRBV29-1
CSTSWLQETQYF
TGCAGCACCTCTTGGCTACAAGAGACCCAGTACTTC
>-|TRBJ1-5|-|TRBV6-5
CASSSLGGPNQPQHF
TGTGCCAGCAGTTCCCTTGGGGGACCCAATCAGCCCCAGCATTTT
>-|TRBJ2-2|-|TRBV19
CASSIDPAANGELFF
TGTGCCAGTAGTATAGATCCGGCAGCCAACGGGGAGCTGTTTTTT
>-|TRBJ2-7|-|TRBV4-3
CASSQDRWYTGEQYF
TGCGCCAGCAGCCAAGATCGATGGTATACGGGCGAGCAGTACTTC
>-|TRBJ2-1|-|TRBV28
CASSFVRGMDNEQFF
TGTGCCAGCAGTTTTGTCAGGGGCATGGACAATGAGCAGTTCTTC
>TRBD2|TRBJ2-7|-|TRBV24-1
CATSDPSGGDSYEQYF
TGTGCCACCAGTGATCCCAGCGGGGGGGACTCCTACGAGCAGTACTTC
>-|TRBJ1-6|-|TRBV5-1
CASSLLQGNSPLHF
TGCGCCAGCAGCTTGTTGCAGGGGAATTCACCCCTCCACTTT
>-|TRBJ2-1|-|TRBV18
CASSLESDRHEFF
TGTGCCAGCTCACTCGAATCTGACAGGCATGAGTTCTTC
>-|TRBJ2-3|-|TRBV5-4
CASSPLQGISPTDTQYF
TGTGCCAGCAGCCCACTACAGGGAATAAGCCCCACAGATACGCAGTATTTT
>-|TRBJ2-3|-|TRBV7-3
CASSQSGAGDTQYF
TGTGCCAGCAGCCAATCTGGAGCAGGGGATACGCAGTATTTT
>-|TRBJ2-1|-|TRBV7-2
CASSLETARWGEQFF
TGTGCCAGCAGCTTAGAGACAGCTCGATGGGGTGAGCAGTTCTTC
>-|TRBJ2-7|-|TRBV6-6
CASSSGLGYEQYF
TGTGCCAGCAGTTCAGGGCTGGGATACGAGCAGTACTTC
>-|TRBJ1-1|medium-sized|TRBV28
CASSRERTVNTEAFF
TGTGCCAGCAGTAGGGAGAGGACAGTGAACACTGAAGCTTTCTTT